This passage covers 18 T cell receptor beta chains from one sample sequenced in a study of identical twins. A single record per CDR3 protein comes from TCRdb applying MiXCR to the 5' RACE reads. The sample records 1.5 million to 2 million distinct CDR3 sequences, about 32% being singletons. The sequenced sample consisted of cord blood. All receptors derive from a newborn girl in good health.

This clonotype has a count of ten or more. The chain is built from TRBV29-1 and TRBJ2-3; tentatively, D is TRBD1 or TRBD2 (6 bases each). The V and J ends lost 4 bases and 0 bases respectively, with 11 bases between them. The CDR3 is 14 residues long. Germline loops: CDR1 SQVTM, CDR2 ANQGSEA. The CDR3 sequence: CSVGGGTSTDTQYF. CDR3 DNA sequence: TGCAGCGTTGGAGGGGGGACTAGCACAGATACGCAGTATTTT.

Only a few counts were recorded for this clonotype. The J gene is TRBJ1-1, the V gene TRBV2; D is perhaps TRBD1 (6 bases). The CDR3 is made up of 15 amino acids. Per the germline V gene, CDR1 is SNHLY and CDR2 is FYNNEI. V lost 9 bases and J 1 base, leaving 18 bases between the germline ends. CDR3 loop: CASTTGRGRNTEAFF. The CDR3 region has the DNA TGTGCCAGTACAACAGGGCGGGGCAGGAACACTGAAGCTTTCTTT.

The rearrangement uses TRBV7-2 and TRBJ1-2; D may be TRBD1 (5 bases). Trimming left V 0 bases short and J 8 bases short, with 16 bases between. Germline CDR1 and CDR2: SGHTA and FQGNSA. The CDR3 runs to 15 residues. CDR3 in DNA: TGTGCCAGCAGCTTAGCGCGTGGTAGGGGAGTCGGCTACACCTTC. This translates into CASSLARGRGVGYTF.

V and J are TRBV7-2 and TRBJ2-3; TRBD2 matches 11 bases. CDR1 and CDR2 (germline): SGHTA, FQGNSA. This CDR3 is built from 16 residues. J lost 6 bases, V lost 1 base, and 6 bases had no gene match. The CDR3 here is CASSLDALAGADTQYF. DNA of the CDR3: TGTGCCAGCAGCTTAGACGCACTAGCGGGGGCCGATACGCAGTATTTT.

The V and J genes are TRBV27 and TRBJ1-6, with D unresolved. CDR3 length equals 13 residues. Germline CDR1 MNHEY, CDR2 SMNVEV (reference sequence). V was clipped by 6 bases and J by 14 bases, with 17 bases between them. CDR3 coding DNA: TGTGCCAGCAGCCGACAAGGTGATCTAACCCTCCACTTT. It is translated as CASSRQGDLTLHF.

The chain is built from TRBV7-2 and TRBJ1-5, with 7 bases fitting TRBD1. V lost 7 bases, J lost 6 bases, and 9 bases stayed unmatched. This CDR3 region has 14 residues. CDR1 is SGHTA and CDR2 is FQGNSA in the germline V gene. CDR3 bases: TGTGCCAGCAACTCATTAGACAGGGTTCAGCCCCAGCATTTT. It translates to CASNSLDRVQPQHF.

This chain joins TRBV13 and TRBJ2-1; TRBD2 matches at 12 bases. Germline V lookup: CDR1 PRHDT, CDR2 FYEKMQ (reference sequence). V lost 0 bases and J lost 1; bases outside the gene matches: 16. The CDR3 loop spans 22 amino acids. CDR3 residues: CASSLGEAMWGLAGKSYNEQFF. DNA of the CDR3: TGTGCCAGCAGCTTAGGCGAGGCTATGTGGGGACTAGCGGGTAAGTCCTACAATGAGCAGTTCTTC.

In its sample, this clonotype was seen a few times. The chain uses TRBV4-1 and TRBJ1-2; possibly TRBD1 for D (5 bases). V lost 0 bases and J 6 bases, leaving 23 bases between the germline ends. CDR1 is MGHRA, CDR2 YSYEKL, per germline. The CDR3 is 18 residues long. CDR3 nucleotide sequence: TGCGCCAGCAGCCAAGATCCTCTCACAGGAGCACTCTCCCATGGCTACACCTTC. Amino acids: CASSQDPLTGALSHGYTF.

Only a few counts were recorded for this clonotype. This chain connects TRBV27 to TRBJ1-2, with TRBD1 as a possible D gene (6 bases). The CDR3 length is 15 residues. The germline V and J ends were trimmed by 5 bases and 4 bases, with 17 bases remaining between them. The germline V gene encodes CDR1 MNHEY and CDR2 SMNVEV (reference sequence). CDR3 region: CASSDPQGPPYGYTF. The CDR3, as DNA: TGTGCCAGCAGTGATCCACAGGGACCCCCCTATGGCTACACCTTC.

CDR3 sequence reads: CASSSRDRGQDNEQFF. CDR3 DNA sequence: TGTGCCAGCAGCTCCCGAGACAGGGGGCAGGACAATGAGCAGTTCTTC. V is TRBV13 and J is TRBJ2-1, with 10 nucleotides matching TRBD1. Germline CDR1 and CDR2: PRHDT and FYEKMQ (reference sequence). The trim removed 4 bases at V and 5 bases at J, leaving 8 bases unmatched. This CDR3 is 16 amino acids long.

This clonotype came up a few times. The chain joins TRBV4-1 to TRBJ2-5; 8 bases map to TRBD1. V shed 4 bases, J shed 5 bases, and the junction held 9 bases outside the gene matches. The CDR3 has 15 residues. The germline V gene encodes CDR1 MGHRA and CDR2 YSYEKL. Here the CDR3 reads CASSPQGGREETQYF. CDR3 nucleotide sequence: TGCGCCAGCAGCCCACAGGGGGGACGGGAGGAGACCCAGTACTTC.

This chain joins TRBV20-1 and TRBJ2-5, with D possibly matching TRBD2 (5 bases). There are 14 residues in the CDR3. Germline lookup yields CDR1 DFQATT and CDR2 SNEGSKA (reference sequence). V was clipped by 6 bases and J by 2 bases, with 16 bases between them. CDR3 sequence reads: CSARYPSGQETQYF. The DNA of the CDR3 is TGCAGTGCAAGATATCCCTCGGGGCAAGAGACCCAGTACTTC.

Many counts were recorded for this clonotype. The chain carries TRBV29-1 and TRBJ2-1, with TRBD1 matching 8 bases. J lost 2 bases, V lost 3 bases, and 3 bases had no gene match. CDR1 is SQVTM, CDR2 ANQGSEA, per germline. The CDR3 totals 14 residues. The CDR3 nucleotides are TGCAGCGTTGAGGGACAGGAACCCTACAATGAGCAGTTCTTC. Translating gives CSVEGQEPYNEQFF.

The gene calls are TRBV20-1 and TRBJ2-3; D remains ambiguous. This CDR3 region has 15 residues. V lost 4 bases and J lost 0, with 14 bases in between. Germline V lookup: CDR1 DFQATT, CDR2 SNEGSKA (reference sequence). The CDR3 bases are TGCAGTGCTACCCGTCCTGCGGCTAGCACAGATACGCAGTATTTT. Translation gives CSATRPAASTDTQYF.

Ten or more counts support this clonotype. V is TRBV12-3 or TRBV12-4 and J is TRBJ2-1, with D perhaps TRBD1 or TRBD2 (5 bases each). The CDR3 is made up of 11 amino acids. With 7 bases removed from V and 8 bases from J, the gap between germline ends came to 9 bases. The CDR3 sequence: CASTWGYEQFF. The CDR3 DNA follows: TGTGCCAGCACCTGGGGGTATGAGCAGTTCTTC.

The rearrangement joins TRBV5-1 to TRBJ1-1; TRBD1 might be the D (5 bases). The CDR3 covers 17 residues. The V gene lost 2 bases and the J gene lost 0 bases, with 17 bases spanning the gap. CDR1 is SGHRS and CDR2 is YFSETQ in the germline V gene. CDR3 sequence reads: CASSLTGTTLLNTEAFF. The CDR3, as DNA: TGCGCCAGCAGCTTAACTGGGACTACTCTCCTGAACACTGAAGCTTTCTTT.

With respect to this clonotype: At one end the junction does not follow the germline gene, possibly because of a read error. The chain is built from TRBV7-4 and TRBJ1-5; tentatively, D is TRBD1 (5 bases). The CDR3 sequence is 14 residues long. Germline lookup yields CDR1 SGHVT and CDR2 SQSDAQ. The CDR3: CACSLGSGLKPQHF. In DNA form, the CDR3 reads TGTGCCTGCAGCTTAGGGTCAGGGCTGAAGCCCCAGCATTTT.

This clonotype appeared a few times. The genes are TRBV7-9 and TRBJ1-5; perhaps TRBD1 as D (6 bases). The CDR3 totals 18 residues. Trimming took 1 base from V and 0 from J, leaving 16 bases between them. Germline lookup yields CDR1 SEHNR and CDR2 FQNEAQ (reference sequence). The CDR3 region has the DNA TGTGCCAGCAGCTTAGATTTTGGGGGGCGTCATAGCAATCAGCCCCAGCATTTT. As protein: CASSLDFGGRHSNQPQHF.